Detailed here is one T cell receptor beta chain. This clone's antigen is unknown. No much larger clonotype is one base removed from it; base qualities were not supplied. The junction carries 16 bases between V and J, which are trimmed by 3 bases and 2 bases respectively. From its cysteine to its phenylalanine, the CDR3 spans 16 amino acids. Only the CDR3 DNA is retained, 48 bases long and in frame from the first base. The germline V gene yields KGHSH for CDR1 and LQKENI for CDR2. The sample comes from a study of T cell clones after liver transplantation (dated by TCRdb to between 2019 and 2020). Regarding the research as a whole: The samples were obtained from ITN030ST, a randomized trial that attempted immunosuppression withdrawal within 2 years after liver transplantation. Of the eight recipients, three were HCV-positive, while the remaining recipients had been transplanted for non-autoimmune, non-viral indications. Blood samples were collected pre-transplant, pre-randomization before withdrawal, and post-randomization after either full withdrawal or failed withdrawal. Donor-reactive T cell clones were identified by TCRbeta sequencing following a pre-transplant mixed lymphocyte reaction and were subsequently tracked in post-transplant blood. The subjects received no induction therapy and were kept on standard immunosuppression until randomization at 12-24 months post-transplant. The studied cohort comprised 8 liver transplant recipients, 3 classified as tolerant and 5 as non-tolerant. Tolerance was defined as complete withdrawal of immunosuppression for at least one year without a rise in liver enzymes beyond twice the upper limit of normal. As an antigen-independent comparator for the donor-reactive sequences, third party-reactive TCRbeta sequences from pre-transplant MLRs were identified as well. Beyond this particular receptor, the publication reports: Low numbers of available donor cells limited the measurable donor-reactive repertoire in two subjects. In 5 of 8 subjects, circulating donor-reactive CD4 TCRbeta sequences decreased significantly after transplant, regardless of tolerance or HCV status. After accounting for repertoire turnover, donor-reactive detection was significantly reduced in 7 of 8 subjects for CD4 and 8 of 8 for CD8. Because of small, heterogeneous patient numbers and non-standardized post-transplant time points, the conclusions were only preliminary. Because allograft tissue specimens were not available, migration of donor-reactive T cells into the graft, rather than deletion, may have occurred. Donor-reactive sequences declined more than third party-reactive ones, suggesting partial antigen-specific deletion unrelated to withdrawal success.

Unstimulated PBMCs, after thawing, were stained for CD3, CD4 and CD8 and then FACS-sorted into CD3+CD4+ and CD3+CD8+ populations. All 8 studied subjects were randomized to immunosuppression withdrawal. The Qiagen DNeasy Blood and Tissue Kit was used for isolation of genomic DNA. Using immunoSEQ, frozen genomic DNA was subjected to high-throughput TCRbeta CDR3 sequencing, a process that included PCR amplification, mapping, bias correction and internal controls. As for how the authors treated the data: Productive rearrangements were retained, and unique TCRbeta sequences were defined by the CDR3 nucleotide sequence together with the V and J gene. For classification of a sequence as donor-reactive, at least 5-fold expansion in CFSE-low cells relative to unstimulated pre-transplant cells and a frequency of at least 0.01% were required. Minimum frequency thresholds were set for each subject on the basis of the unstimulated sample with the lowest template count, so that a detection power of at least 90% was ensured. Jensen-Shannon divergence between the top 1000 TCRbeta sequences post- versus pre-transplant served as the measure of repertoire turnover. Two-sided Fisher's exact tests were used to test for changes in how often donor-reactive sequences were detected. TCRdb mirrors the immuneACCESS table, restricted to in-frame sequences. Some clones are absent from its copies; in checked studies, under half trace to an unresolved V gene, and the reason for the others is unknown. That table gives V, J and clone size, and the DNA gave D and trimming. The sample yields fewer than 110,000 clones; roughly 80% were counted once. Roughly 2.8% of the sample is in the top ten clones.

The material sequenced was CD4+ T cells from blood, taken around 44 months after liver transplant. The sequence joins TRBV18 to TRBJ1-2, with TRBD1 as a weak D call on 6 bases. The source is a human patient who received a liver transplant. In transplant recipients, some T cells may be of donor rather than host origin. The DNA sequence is TGTGCCAGCTCACCTCAACAACAGGGTCGCAACTATGGCTACACCTTC. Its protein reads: CASSPQQQGRNYGYTF.